Presented here are 20 T cell receptor beta chains from one specimen sequenced in a study of cytotoxic CD8 clonotypes in ibrutinib-treated CLL. The repertoire was sequenced with immunoSEQ multiplex PCR; TCRdb's copy has only in-frame clones and lacks some. The sample records 150,000 to 250,000 clones, around three quarters being singletons. This specimen was PBMCs, taken after 24 months of ibrutinib treatment. The receptors shown here come from a human donor with chronic lymphocytic leukemia.

The V and J genes are TRBV6-6 and TRBJ1-5; possibly TRBD1 for D (5 bases). This CDR3 is built from 15 residues. The V gene's germline CDR1 is MNHNY and CDR2 SVGAGI (reference sequence). V was shortened by 6 bases and J by 0 bases, with 12 bases between the two germline ends. The CDR3 loop is CASRRDGDSNQPQHF. The CDR3 region has the DNA TGTGCCAGCAGACGGGACGGAGATAGCAATCAGCCCCAGCATTTT.

The gene calls are TRBV7-9 and TRBJ2-7; D may be TRBD1 (9 bases). Trimming removed 9 bases from V and 7 bases from J, with 22 bases in between. Germline V gives CDR1 SEHNR, CDR2 FQNEAQ (reference sequence). The CDR3 sequence is 14 residues long. The CDR3 sequence: CASRLATGGSEQYF. In nucleotides, the CDR3 is TGTGCCAGTCGACTAGCGACAGGGGGTTCAGAGCAGTACTTC.

This clone was seen just once. This sequence joins TRBV27 and TRBJ2-7; possible D gene TRBD2, 5 bases. The V and J ends lost 4 bases and 2 bases respectively, with 12 bases between them. Germline CDR1 MNHEY, CDR2 SMNVEV (reference sequence). The CDR3 spans 14 residues. The chain's CDR3 is CASSSPAGPYEQYF. DNA of the CDR3: TGTGCCAGCAGTTCCCCCGCGGGTCCCTACGAGCAGTACTTC.

Concerning this clone itself: Different DNA sequences within this sample yield the same CDR3. The chain carries TRBV2 and TRBJ2-7; TRBD1 matches 9 bases. This CDR3 comprises 14 residues. V dropped 6 bases and J dropped 2; count of bases not matched to a gene: 5. Per the germline V gene, CDR1 is SNHLY and CDR2 is FYNNEI. The CDR3 sequence is CASSEGQGTYEQYF. The DNA of the CDR3 is TGTGCCAGCAGCGAGGGACAGGGTACCTACGAGCAGTACTTC.

This chain connects TRBV7-3 to TRBJ2-3; TRBD1 agrees at 8 bases. There are 14 residues in the CDR3. The germline V gene encodes CDR1 SGHTA and CDR2 FQGTGA. Trimming removed 6 bases from V and 5 bases from J; junction bases left unmatched: 7. The CDR3: CASSSGGAEDTQYF. CDR3 coding DNA: TGTGCCAGCAGTTCAGGGGGCGCGGAAGATACGCAGTATTTT. Complete variable domain (other parts from reference TRBV7-3 and TRBJ2-3): GAGVSQTPSNKVTEKGKYVELRCDPISGHTALYWYRQSLGQGPEFLIYFQGTGAADDSGLPNDRFFAVRPEGSVSTLKIQRTERGDSAVYLCASSSGGAEDTQYFGPGTRLTVL.

The gene calls are TRBV15 and TRBJ2-5; TRBD1 agrees at 8 bases. V was pared by 3 bases and J by 9 bases, with 15 bases of the junction left unmatched. The V gene's germline CDR1 is LNHNV and CDR2 YYDKDF (reference sequence). This CDR3 spans 16 amino acids. The CDR3 spells CATSRSSGGSHRAQYF. In DNA form, the CDR3 reads TGTGCCACCAGCAGGTCCTCAGGGGGCTCCCATAGGGCCCAGTACTTC. Drawing the rest from reference TRBV15 and TRBJ2-5, the complete variable domain is DAMVIQNPRYQVTQFGKPVTLSCSQTLNHNVMYWYQQKSSQAPKLLFHYYDKDFNNEADTPDNFQSRRPNTSFCFLDIRSPGLGDTAMYLCATSRSSGGSHRAQYFGPGTRLLVL.

J is TRBJ1-1 and V is TRBV28; D is perhaps TRBD1 (5 bases). This CDR3 is built from 14 residues. CDR1 and CDR2 (germline): MDHEN, SYDVKM. V lost 3 bases and J lost 5, with 13 bases in between. The chain's CDR3 is CASSLAVTGTEAFF. The CDR3 coding sequence is TGTGCCAGCAGTTTGGCGGTAACAGGTACTGAAGCTTTCTTT.

The count of this clone is one. The J gene is TRBJ2-1, the V gene TRBV4-2; 7 nucleotides align to TRBD1. This CDR3 spans 12 amino acids. CDR1 is LGHNA, CDR2 YNFKEQ, per germline. Trimming at V came to 4 bases and at J to 8 bases, leaving 2 bases not matched to a gene. The CDR3 protein is CASSLDRDEQFF. The CDR3 DNA is TGTGCCAGCAGCCTCGACAGGGATGAGCAGTTCTTC.

V and J are TRBV4-1 and TRBJ2-7; D perhaps matches TRBD2 (5 bases). The CDR3 length is 16 residues. The V gene lost 3 bases and the J gene lost 2 bases, with 17 bases spanning the gap. Germline-derived CDR1 and CDR2 are MGHRA and YSYEKL. The CDR3 region is CASSHRSGGLTYEQYF. CDR3 in DNA: TGCGCCAGCAGCCATAGGTCTGGCGGGTTAACCTACGAGCAGTACTTC.

The rearrangement uses TRBV25-1 and TRBJ2-7, with 11 bases fitting TRBD1. The germline CDR1 and CDR2 sequences are MGHDK and SYGVNS. V lost 8 bases to trimming and J lost 2 bases; unmatched junction nucleotides: 8. The CDR3 length is 15 residues. The CDR3 DNA is TGTGCCAGCGCAACCCCGGGACAGGGGGCCTACGAGCAGTACTTC. It specifies CASATPGQGAYEQYF.

This clone was detected only a few times. The chain carries TRBV11-1 and TRBJ2-7; D unclear. The germline CDR1 and CDR2 sequences are SGHAT and FQDESV (reference sequence). V was trimmed by 2 bases and J by 1 base, leaving 3 bases between them. The CDR3 consists of 12 residues. For the CDR3, the DNA is TGTGCCAGCAGCTTACAGTCCTACGAGCAGTACTTC. Translated, it gives CASSLQSYEQYF.

The chain is built from TRBV5-1 and TRBJ1-3; 10 nucleotides line up with TRBD1. The CDR3 is 16 amino acids. Germline V gene sequence: CDR1 SGHRS, CDR2 YFSETQ. Trimming cost V 1 base and J 3 bases; bases outside gene matches: 4. The DNA for the CDR3 is TGCGCCAGCAGCTTGCGACAGGGGGCGGTTGGAAACACCATATATTTT. Translated, it gives CASSLRQGAVGNTIYF. Variable domain in full (rest from reference TRBV5-1 and TRBJ1-3): KAGVTQTPRYLIKTRGQQVTLSCSPISGHRSVSWYQQTPGQGLQFLFEYFSETQRNKGNFPGRFSGRQFSNSRSEMNVSTLELGDSALYLCASSLRQGAVGNTIYFGEGSWLTVV.

V is TRBV9 and J is TRBJ1-5; D unclear. Germline CDR1 reads SGDLS; CDR2 reads YYNGEE. Deletions cut 6 bases from V and 5 bases from J, with 15 bases between. CDR3 size: 14 residues. The CDR3 DNA reads as TGTGCCAGCACCCCCAGTCCCGGGGATCAGCCCCAGCATTTT. It translates to CASTPSPGDQPQHF.

This chain uses TRBV5-4 with TRBJ2-5; 11 bases are a match to TRBD2. Germline trimming cut 4 bases from V and 3 bases from J; bases unmatched to any gene: 8. Germline V gene data show CDR1 as SGHNT and CDR2 as YYREEE (reference sequence). This CDR3 has 16 amino acids. CDR3 sequence: CASSNTGTSGKETQYF. CDR3 DNA sequence: TGTGCCAGCAGCAATACCGGGACTAGCGGAAAAGAGACCCAGTACTTC.

This clone was found once. In DNA form, the CDR3 reads TGTGCCAGCAGCTTGGGCGGGACCCCCGCCGAGCAGTACTTC. This sequence encodes CASSLGGTPAEQYF. This chain uses TRBV7-9 with TRBJ2-7, with D possibly being TRBD2 (6 bases). CDR1 is SEHNR and CDR2 is FQNEAQ in the germline V gene (reference sequence). The CDR3 is made up of 14 amino acids. Between the trimmed V and J ends, which lost 3 bases and 6 bases, there was a span of 15 bases.

The chain joins TRBV4-3 to TRBJ1-2; D uncertain. V was shortened by 0 bases and J by 2 bases, with 16 bases between the two germline ends. The germline CDR1 and CDR2 sequences are LGHNA and YSLEER. The CDR3 has 17 amino acids. The CDR3 coding sequence is TGCGCCAGCAGCCAAGATTGGGGAGGGCTCATCAACTATGGCTACACCTTC. Translation gives CASSQDWGGLINYGYTF.

The rearrangement uses TRBV5-1 and TRBJ2-2; 9 nucleotides align to TRBD1. The CDR3 totals 14 residues. Germline V lookup: CDR1 SGHRS, CDR2 YFSETQ. Trimming at V came to 4 bases and at J to 7 bases, leaving 5 bases not matched to a gene. The CDR3 DNA is TGCGCCAGCAGCCCGACAGGGGGGATCGGGGAGCTGTTTTTT. Translating it yields CASSPTGGIGELFF. The whole variable domain, remainder taken from reference TRBV5-1 and TRBJ2-2, is KAGVTQTPRYLIKTRGQQVTLSCSPISGHRSVSWYQQTPGQGLQFLFEYFSETQRNKGNFPGRFSGRQFSNSRSEMNVSTLELGDSALYLCASSPTGGIGELFFGEGSRLTVL.

The gene calls are TRBV28 and TRBJ1-2; D uncertain. The germline CDR1 and CDR2 sequences are MDHEN and SYDVKM. V was cut by 6 bases and J by 2 bases, with 4 bases left in between. The CDR3 spans 11 residues. The CDR3 nucleotides are TGTGCCAGCAGGGGGAACTATGGCTACACCTTC. Translated, it gives CASRGNYGYTF.

The V call is TRBV28, the J call TRBJ1-1, with TRBD1 matching 12 bases. Looked up from germline, CDR1 is MDHEN and CDR2 is SYDVKM. This CDR3 comprises 14 residues. V shed 8 bases, J shed 3 bases, and the junction held 4 bases outside the gene matches. The CDR3 DNA follows: TGTGCCAGCCCGGGACAGGGGGCGGACACTGAAGCTTTCTTT. This sequence encodes CASPGQGADTEAFF.

The V and J genes are TRBV25-1 and TRBJ2-5; the D gene is possibly TRBD1 (5 bases). Trimming stripped 5 bases from V and 3 bases from J, with 10 bases between. Germline V gene sequence: CDR1 MGHDK, CDR2 SYGVNS. The CDR3 is made up of 13 amino acids. CDR3 loop: CASSTGREETQYF. As DNA, the CDR3 is TGTGCCAGCAGTACGGGCAGGGAAGAGACCCAGTACTTC.